The text below deals with one TCR beta chain. This receptor's antigen is unknown. The sample holds no much larger clone one base away, and base qualities are not on file. This entry is derived from a study of cytotoxic CD8 clonotypes in ibrutinib-treated CLL (dated by TCRdb to about 2021). Background on the whole study: The cohort had over ten relapsed/refractory and around 14 treatment-naive patients; under 18 were IGHV unmutated. Partial responses were observed in approximately 24 patients and complete responses in 2; after a median follow-up of 68 months, remission was maintained in around 14 patients and progression was observed in approximately 12. The response samples were drawn at a median of around eleven months into treatment, with a range of roughly 6 to 40 months. On average, each sample had approximately 250,000 productive templates and roughly 95,000 productive rearrangements. Of the approximately 87 participants in the trial, about 25 had longitudinal samples available. Cryopreserved peripheral blood mononuclear cells were obtained prior to treatment, at the time of response, and at either disease progression or sustained remission. Patients were still on ibrutinib when every remission and progressive disease sample was collected. Results the study describes overall, beyond this receptor: Public clonotypes were rare and either contracted or stayed stable during treatment, and the rise in clonality at ibrutinib response reflected the expansion of private clonotypes. Sampling times were not matched between patients in sustained remission and patients whose disease was progressing, and lymph node repertoires were not examined. Clonality increased at ibrutinib response, stayed stable in sustained remission, and fell back toward baseline at progression. Baseline clonality was found to be higher than that of age-matched healthy donors and was strongly correlated with circulating CD8+ T-cell counts.

For CDR1 and CDR2, the germline V gene lists SGDLS and YYNGEE. Relative to germline, V is missing 0 bases and J is missing 8 bases, with 13 bases of the junction outside any gene match. From the cysteine up to the phenylalanine, the CDR3 has a length of 17 residues. The sequence is cut down to CDR3 DNA, 51 bases in frame from base 1. On a MiSeq, deep resolution sequencing aimed for a depth between 1 in 1 million and 1 in 200,000 T cells, with each clonotype covered approximately 9.2x on average. The immunoSEQ hsTCRB Kit was used to generate the TCR beta libraries. As for how the authors treated the data: The data were analyzed with ImmunoSEQ Analyzer and ImmunoSEQ Data Assistant, and V, D and J gene assignments followed IMGT definitions. Clonality, which ranges from 0 to 1, was calculated as one minus the normalized Shannon entropy of productive rearrangement frequencies. Only overrepresented clonotypes making up at least 0.05% of the repertoire of each patient were included in the public clonotype analysis. Repertoires from thirteen age-matched healthy donors in immuneACCESS were used as clonality controls. Imported from immuneACCESS, the table was reduced by TCRdb to in-frame sequences with V and J called. These copies leave out some clones; in studies compared against another copy, an unresolved V gene accounts for under half, and the cause of the remainder is not known. That table supplies the V and J calls and clone size; D and trimming were determined from the DNA. The sample data list about 130,000 clones, and around three quarters of these were observed just once. Clones ranked in the top ten supply 9.5% to 15% of the sample.

The sample's time point, from its label and the paper: approximately twelve months on ibrutinib. Roughly 2.2 micrograms of genomic DNA were extracted from cryopreserved PBMCs for TCR beta library preparation. High-throughput TCR beta sequencing was performed on longitudinal blood samples from CLL patients receiving ibrutinib monotherapy. The patients took part in an open-label, single-center phase 2 trial of ibrutinib monotherapy. The clonotype originates from a human donor with chronic lymphocytic leukemia. The chain is assembled from TRBV9 and TRBJ2-1, with TRBD2 matching 8 junction bases. The sequenced sample was PBMCs, obtained after 12 months of ibrutinib treatment. The nucleotide sequence is TGTGCCAGCAGCGTAGCTGGCAGGGGACTAGTAGGCGATGAGCAGTTCTTC. It is translated as CASSVAGRGLVGDEQFF.